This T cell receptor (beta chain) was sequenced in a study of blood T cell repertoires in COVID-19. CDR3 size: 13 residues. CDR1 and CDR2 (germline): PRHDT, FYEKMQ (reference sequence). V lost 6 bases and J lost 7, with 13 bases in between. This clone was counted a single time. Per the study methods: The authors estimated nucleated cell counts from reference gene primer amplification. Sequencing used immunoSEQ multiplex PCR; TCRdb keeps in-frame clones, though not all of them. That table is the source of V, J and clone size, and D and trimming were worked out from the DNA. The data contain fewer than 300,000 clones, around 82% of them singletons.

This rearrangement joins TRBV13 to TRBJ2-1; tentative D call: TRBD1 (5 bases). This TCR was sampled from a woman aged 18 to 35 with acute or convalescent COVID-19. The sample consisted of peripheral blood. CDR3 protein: CASRLTQGNEQFF. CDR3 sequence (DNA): TGTGCCAGCAGGCTAACTCAGGGAAATGAGCAGTTCTTC.